Listed below are T cell receptor beta chains from one sample, sequenced in a study of blood T cell repertoires in COVID-19. Sequencing was performed with immunoSEQ multiplex PCR; in TCRdb, only in-frame clones are kept and a portion is missing. This table has 250,000 to 350,000 clones, around 90% appearing once. Sequenced sample: peripheral blood. The receptors were gathered from a man between 18 and 35 years old with active or convalescent COVID-19. Both conserved end residues are part of each CDR3. Each record gives: D gene, V gene, clone size, J gene, CDR3 protein, CDR3 DNA. The D gene is left open where the match is weak. Clone size is shown for a subset of rows, as once, few, many or a class of expanded clone.

>TRBD2|TRBV5-6|NA|TRBJ2-7
CASSWRLAGREQYF
TGTGCCAGCAGCTGGAGGCTAGCGGGACGGGAGCAGTACTTC
>TRBD2|TRBV11-2|NA|TRBJ2-7
CASSLVAGDNYEQYF
TGTGCCAGCAGCTTAGTAGCGGGAGACAACTACGAGCAGTACTTC
>NA|TRBV4-1|once|TRBJ1-2
CASSQGTVFYYGYTF
TGCGCCAGCAGCCAAGGGACAGTTTTTTACTATGGCTACACCTTC
>TRBD1|TRBV15|once|TRBJ1-1
CATSREGQGANTEAFF
TGTGCCACCAGCAGAGAAGGACAGGGGGCGAACACTGAAGCTTTCTTT
>TRBD1|TRBV6-5|NA|TRBJ1-1
CASSYQGVTEAFF
TGTGCCAGCAGTTACCAGGGGGTCACTGAAGCTTTCTTT
>TRBD1|TRBV5-8|NA|TRBJ1-4
CASSPLTGVSAVTTNEKLFF
TGTGCCAGCAGCCCATTGACAGGGGTTTCAGCGGTGACAACTAATGAAAAACTGTTTTTT
>NA|TRBV28|NA|TRBJ1-3
CASSKANTIYF
TGTGCCAGCAGCAAAGCGAACACCATATATTTT
>NA|TRBV7-8|NA|TRBJ1-1
CASSLVSGNTEAFF
TGTGCCAGCAGCTTAGTTTCGGGGAACACTGAAGCTTTCTTT
>TRBD1|TRBV11-2|few|TRBJ1-1
CASSPYGQGGTEAFF
TGTGCCAGCAGCCCATACGGACAGGGAGGGACTGAAGCTTTCTTT
>TRBD1|TRBV4-1|NA|TRBJ2-7
CASSQPTGPPYEQYF
TGCGCCAGCAGCCAGCCGACAGGGCCCCCCTACGAGCAGTACTTC
>NA|TRBV6-2/TRBV6-3|NA|TRBJ2-1
CASSYFGIGRYNEQFF
TGTGCCAGCAGTTACTTCGGGATCGGACGGTACAATGAGCAGTTCTTC
>NA|TRBV19|NA|TRBJ1-5
CASSILMRDNQPQHF
TGTGCCAGTAGTATCTTGATGAGGGACAATCAGCCCCAGCATTTT
>TRBD1|TRBV15|NA|TRBJ2-6
CATSRGLGTGAGANVLTF
TGTGCCACCAGCAGAGGGCTCGGGACAGGGGCTGGGGCCAACGTCCTGACTTTC
>NA|TRBV11-2|NA|TRBJ2-3
CASSSAEGRTDTQYF
TGTGCCAGCAGCTCAGCGGAAGGCCGCACAGATACGCAGTATTTT
>NA|TRBV11-1|NA|TRBJ2-5
CASSLVRTETQYF
TGTGCCAGCAGCTTAGTTAGGACTGAGACCCAGTACTTC
>TRBD2|TRBV12-3/TRBV12-4|NA|TRBJ2-5
CASKPGGLETQYF
TGTGCCAGCAAACCGGGGGGTCTCGAGACCCAGTACTTC
>NA|TRBV11-3|NA|TRBJ2-1
CASSLGSSSYNEQFF
TGTGCCAGCAGCTTAGGGTCTAGCTCCTACAATGAGCAGTTCTTC
>NA|TRBV7-2|NA|TRBJ1-5
CASSPQMNQPQHF
TGTGCCAGCAGCCCCCAAATGAATCAGCCCCAGCATTTT
>TRBD1|TRBV7-9|once|TRBJ1-2
CASRYPGQGARSYGYTF
TGTGCCAGCAGGTATCCGGGACAGGGGGCCCGGAGCTATGGCTACACCTTC
>NA|TRBV7-3|NA|TRBJ2-7
CASSLFPHPGYEQYF
TGTGCCAGCAGCTTATTCCCCCACCCGGGATACGAGCAGTACTTC
>NA|TRBV7-6|few|TRBJ1-4
CASSLEPSLGEKLFF
TGTGCCAGCAGCTTAGAACCCTCCCTCGGGGAAAAACTGTTTTTT
>TRBD1|TRBV28|once|TRBJ1-3
CAGGTGDPSSGNTIYF
TGTGCCGGAGGGACAGGCGATCCGAGCTCTGGAAACACCATATATTTT
>TRBD2|TRBV7-2|NA|TRBJ2-5
CASSSGGEETQYF
TGTGCCAGCAGCTCTGGGGGGGAAGAGACCCAGTACTTC
>NA|TRBV19|NA|TRBJ2-1
CASSETGSSYNEQFF
TGTGCCAGTAGCGAGACTGGGAGCTCCTACAATGAGCAGTTCTTC
>TRBD1|TRBV19|NA|TRBJ1-1
CASNIPTGASTEAFF
TGTGCCAGTAACATCCCGACAGGGGCGAGTACTGAAGCTTTCTTT
>TRBD2|TRBV5-1|NA|TRBJ2-2
CASSFSSGMNTGELFF
TGCGCCAGCAGCTTCTCTAGCGGGATGAACACCGGGGAGCTGTTTTTT
>NA|TRBV21-1|NA|TRBJ1-4
CASSKGDRGISATNEKLFF
TGTGCCAGCAGCAAAGGGGACAGGGGGATATCGGCAACTAATGAAAAACTGTTTTTT
>TRBD1|TRBV20-1|NA|TRBJ1-2
CSASKGQGIHTF
TGCAGTGCTAGTAAAGGACAGGGGATCCACACCTTC
>TRBD2|TRBV10-3|NA|TRBJ2-5
CAISVASGGEETQYF
TGTGCCATCAGTGTGGCTAGCGGGGGGGAAGAGACCCAGTACTTC
>NA|TRBV6-5|NA|TRBJ1-1
CASSYSGPRANTEAFF
TGTGCCAGCAGTTACTCCGGGCCCAGGGCGAACACTGAAGCTTTCTTT
>TRBD2|TRBV7-6|NA|TRBJ2-5
CASSTSGATQETQYF
TGTGCCAGCAGTACTAGCGGGGCGACCCAAGAGACCCAGTACTTC
>NA|TRBV27|few|TRBJ2-7
CASSLRGIAYEQYF
TGTGCCAGCAGTTTGAGAGGGATAGCCTACGAGCAGTACTTC
>TRBD2|TRBV9|NA|TRBJ2-3
CASSDYRRGGARQYF
TGTGCCAGCAGCGACTACCGGCGCGGGGGGGCCAGGCAGTATTTT
>TRBD2|TRBV28|NA|TRBJ2-4
CASSLGTSGILAKNIQYF
TGTGCCAGCAGTCTTGGGACTAGCGGGATCTTAGCCAAAAACATTCAGTACTTC
>TRBD1|TRBV7-6|NA|TRBJ2-3
CASSTGGPSQGANTDTQYF
TGTGCCAGCAGCACAGGAGGACCGTCTCAGGGGGCCAACACAGATACGCAGTATTTT
>NA|TRBV29-1|NA|TRBJ1-2
CSVPGGATLSYGYTF
TGCAGCGTCCCGGGGGGTGCAACGCTTAGCTATGGCTACACCTTC
>TRBD1|TRBV2|NA|TRBJ1-5
CASSRDRGIQPQHF
TGTGCCAGCAGCCGGGACAGGGGAATCCAGCCCCAGCATTTT
>NA|TRBV7-9|NA|TRBJ1-1
CASSLPGGKTEAFF
TGTGCCAGCAGTTTACCGGGAGGGAAGACTGAAGCTTTCTTT
>NA|TRBV5-6|NA|TRBJ1-1
CASSLSSFGTYPEAFF
TGTGCCAGCAGCTTGTCCTCGTTTGGGACATACCCTGAAGCTTTCTTT
>NA|TRBV2|NA|TRBJ2-1
CASTPWDSDYNEQFF
TGTGCCAGCACCCCATGGGATAGCGACTACAATGAGCAGTTCTTC
>NA|TRBV5-1|NA|TRBJ2-3
CASSFQGQEDTQYF
TGCGCCAGCAGCTTCCAGGGGCAAGAGGATACGCAGTATTTT
>TRBD2|TRBV10-3|NA|TRBJ2-7
CAIRGTSGPYEQYF
TGTGCCATCAGGGGGACTAGCGGCCCCTACGAGCAGTACTTC
>NA|TRBV2|NA|TRBJ2-3
CASPGHITDTQYF
TGTGCCAGCCCGGGACACATCACAGATACGCAGTATTTT
>NA|TRBV21-1|NA|TRBJ2-7
CASSSRGGKGYEQYF
TGTGCCAGCTCATCACGCGGGGGCAAGGGTTACGAGCAGTACTTC
>NA|TRBV9|NA|TRBJ2-3
CASSPSAGWFSSTDTQYF
TGTGCCAGCAGCCCCTCTGCAGGGTGGTTCTCTAGCACAGATACGCAGTATTTT
>NA|TRBV5-6|NA|TRBJ1-5
CASSLGGGPQHF
TGTGCCAGCAGCTTGGGAGGGGGGCCCCAGCATTTT
>NA|TRBV12-3/TRBV12-4|NA|TRBJ1-1
CASSLGGTTAFF
TGTGCCAGCAGTTTAGGTGGAACTACAGCTTTCTTT
>NA|TRBV15|NA|TRBJ1-5
CATSRDRGDQPQHF
TGTGCCACCAGCAGAGATCGGGGAGATCAGCCCCAGCATTTT
>TRBD2|TRBV2|NA|TRBJ2-2
CASSADLAGVTGELFF
TGTGCCAGCAGCGCTGATCTAGCGGGAGTGACCGGGGAGCTGTTTTTT
>TRBD2|TRBV5-4|NA|TRBJ2-3
CASSSKREGVTDTQYF
TGTGCCAGCAGCTCCAAGCGGGAGGGCGTGACAGATACGCAGTATTTT
>NA|TRBV7-8|NA|TRBJ1-4
CASSHTGEFATNEKLFF
TGTGCCAGCAGCCATACAGGAGAATTCGCAACTAATGAAAAACTGTTTTTT
>NA|TRBV19|NA|TRBJ1-5
CASSPDLVQPQHF
TGTGCCAGTAGTCCAGACCTAGTGCAGCCCCAGCATTTT
>NA|TRBV13|once|TRBJ2-7
CASSHQGGYEQYF
TGTGCCAGCAGCCATCAGGGGGGCTACGAGCAGTACTTC
>NA|TRBV6-5|NA|TRBJ1-6
CATSGETNSPLHF
TGTGCCACCTCCGGGGAGACGAATTCACCCCTCCACTTT
>NA|TRBV4-1|NA|TRBJ1-2
CASSQLRGSRGYTF
TGCGCCAGCAGCCAATTACGGGGGAGTCGTGGCTACACCTTC
>NA|TRBV6-5|NA|TRBJ1-1
CASSYSRGLNPEAFF
TGTGCCAGCAGTTACTCTAGGGGTCTAAACCCTGAAGCTTTCTTT
>TRBD1|TRBV4-1|NA|TRBJ1-1
CASSQDRDRRNTEAFF
TGCGCCAGCAGCCAAGATAGGGACAGACGGAACACTGAAGCTTTCTTT
>TRBD2|TRBV7-7|NA|TRBJ2-1
CASSSLAGERNEQFF
TGTGCCAGCAGCTCACTAGCGGGAGAACGCAATGAGCAGTTCTTC